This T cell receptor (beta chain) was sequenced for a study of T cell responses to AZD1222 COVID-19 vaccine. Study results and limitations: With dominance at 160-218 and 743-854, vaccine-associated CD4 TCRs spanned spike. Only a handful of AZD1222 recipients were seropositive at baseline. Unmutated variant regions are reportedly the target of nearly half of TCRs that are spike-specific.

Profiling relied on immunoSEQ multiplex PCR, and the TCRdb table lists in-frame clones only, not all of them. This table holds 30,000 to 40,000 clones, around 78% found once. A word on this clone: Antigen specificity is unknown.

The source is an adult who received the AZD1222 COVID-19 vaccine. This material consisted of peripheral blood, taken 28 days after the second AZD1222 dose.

The CDR3 loop reads CASSKDRYEQYF. CDR3 sequence (DNA): TGCGCCAGCAGCAAGGACAGGTACGAGCAGTACTTC. This rearrangement joins TRBV5-1 to TRBJ2-7; 7 bases match TRBD1. Trimming at V came to 4 bases and at J to 4 bases, leaving 2 bases not matched to a gene. Germline V gives CDR1 SGHRS, CDR2 YFSETQ. This CDR3 has 12 residues.